The rows below give T cell receptor beta chains drawn from one sample of a study of T cell changes during pregnancy in multiple sclerosis. Profiled with immunoSEQ multiplex PCR; TCRdb holds only in-frame clones, not every one. The sample holds tens of thousands of clones, 93% seen once. The sequencing used peripheral blood, collected after pregnancy. These receptors were taken from a female donor with multiple sclerosis, enrolled in a pregnancy study. Both conserved end residues are part of each CDR3. Each record gives: clone size, D gene, V gene, J gene, CDR3 DNA, CDR3 protein. D genes are given only for firm matches. Rows give clone size only sometimes, using once, few, many, or a class for an expanded clone.

abundance: .
d_gene: TRBD1
v_gene: TRBV11-2
j_gene: TRBJ2-7
CDR3nt: TGTGCCAGCAGCTTATCTACAGGGGCCTCCTACGAGCAGTACTTC
CDR3aa: CASSLSTGASYEQYF

abundance: .
d_gene: .
v_gene: TRBV7-9
j_gene: TRBJ2-1
CDR3nt: TGTGCCAGCAGCTTAGAAGCCGATTACAATGAGCAGTTCTTC
CDR3aa: CASSLEADYNEQFF

abundance: .
d_gene: TRBD2
v_gene: TRBV5-1
j_gene: TRBJ2-1
CDR3nt: TGCGCCAGCAGCCTAGCGGGAGGTGGTATCAATGAGCAGTTCTTC
CDR3aa: CASSLAGGGINEQFF

abundance: .
d_gene: TRBD1
v_gene: TRBV19
j_gene: TRBJ1-1
CDR3nt: TGTGCCAGTAGCACAACAGGGGTAATGAGAGAGACTGAAGCTTTCTTT
CDR3aa: CASSTTGVMRETEAFF

abundance: few
d_gene: TRBD1
v_gene: TRBV4-3
j_gene: TRBJ2-7
CDR3nt: TGCGCCAGCAGCCAAGAGGTCGGGACAGGGTCCTACGAGCAGTACTTC
CDR3aa: CASSQEVGTGSYEQYF

abundance: .
d_gene: TRBD2
v_gene: TRBV5-1
j_gene: TRBJ2-7
CDR3nt: TGCGCCAGCAGGGAGGGACGGGGACTATTCTACGAGCAGTACTTC
CDR3aa: CASREGRGLFYEQYF

abundance: .
d_gene: TRBD2
v_gene: TRBV2
j_gene: TRBJ2-1
CDR3nt: TGTGCCAGCGGGGACTATCGGGCTGAGCAGTTCTTC
CDR3aa: CASGDYRAEQFF

abundance: .
d_gene: TRBD2
v_gene: TRBV30
j_gene: TRBJ2-5
CDR3nt: TGTGCCTGGAGTTTGCTAGCGGGGGGAGAGACCCAGTACTTC
CDR3aa: CAWSLLAGGETQYF

abundance: .
d_gene: TRBD2
v_gene: TRBV2
j_gene: TRBJ2-7
CDR3nt: TGTGCCAGCATCCGAGCACTAGCGGAGCCCTACGAGCAGTACTTC
CDR3aa: CASIRALAEPYEQYF

abundance: .
d_gene: TRBD1
v_gene: TRBV7-9
j_gene: TRBJ1-4
CDR3nt: TGTGCCAGCAGCACGGGGACAGGGGGCGAGCATCTGTTTTTT
CDR3aa: CASSTGTGGEHLFF

abundance: .
d_gene: TRBD2
v_gene: TRBV29-1
j_gene: TRBJ2-3
CDR3nt: TGCAGCGTTGAAGATCTAAGGGAGGGATGGTATTTT
CDR3aa: CSVEDLREGWYF

abundance: .
d_gene: .
v_gene: TRBV2
j_gene: TRBJ2-1
CDR3nt: TGTGCCAGCAGTGAGACAGGAAGGAATGAGCAGTTCTTC
CDR3aa: CASSETGRNEQFF

abundance: .
d_gene: .
v_gene: TRBV11-2
j_gene: TRBJ2-2
CDR3nt: TGTGCCAGCAGCTTCGTGACAGGCACCGGGGAGCTGTTTTTT
CDR3aa: CASSFVTGTGELFF

abundance: .
d_gene: TRBD1
v_gene: TRBV15
j_gene: TRBJ1-5
CDR3nt: TGTGCCACCAGCAAACCGGGACAGCAAGGAAGAGCTAGCAATCAGCCCCAGCATTTT
CDR3aa: CATSKPGQQGRASNQPQHF

abundance: .
d_gene: TRBD1
v_gene: TRBV15
j_gene: TRBJ1-1
CDR3nt: TGTGCCACCAGCAGAGGGGGACAGGGGAGAACTGAAGCTTTCTTT
CDR3aa: CATSRGGQGRTEAFF

abundance: .
d_gene: .
v_gene: TRBV19
j_gene: TRBJ2-7
CDR3nt: TGTGCCAGCACCCCCTCCAGCGGACGAACCTACGAGCAGTACTTC
CDR3aa: CASTPSSGRTYEQYF

abundance: .
d_gene: .
v_gene: TRBV7-2
j_gene: TRBJ2-5
CDR3nt: TGTGCCAGCAGCTCTAAAAGGCTAGCCGAAGAGACCCAGTACTTC
CDR3aa: CASSSKRLAEETQYF

abundance: .
d_gene: .
v_gene: TRBV7-2
j_gene: TRBJ1-2
CDR3nt: TGTGCCAGCAGCTCTGCAAGCAATGGCTACACCTTC
CDR3aa: CASSSASNGYTF

abundance: few
d_gene: .
v_gene: TRBV29-1
j_gene: TRBJ2-5
CDR3nt: TGCAGCGTTGGGGCCACCGAGACCCAGTACTTC
CDR3aa: CSVGATETQYF

abundance: .
d_gene: .
v_gene: TRBV27
j_gene: TRBJ1-1
CDR3nt: TGTGCCAGCAGTTTTCGGGGAACCACTGAAGCTTTCTTT
CDR3aa: CASSFRGTTEAFF

abundance: .
d_gene: .
v_gene: TRBV30
j_gene: TRBJ2-7
CDR3nt: TGTGCCTGGAGTTGGACAGAGGTGGGGAACGAGCAGTACTTC
CDR3aa: CAWSWTEVGNEQYF

abundance: .
d_gene: .
v_gene: TRBV7-3
j_gene: TRBJ2-1
CDR3nt: TGTGCCAGCAGCTTAACTGCCGGCTCCTACAATGAGCAGTTCTTC
CDR3aa: CASSLTAGSYNEQFF

abundance: .
d_gene: .
v_gene: TRBV7-9
j_gene: TRBJ2-7
CDR3nt: TGTGCCAGCAGCCAGACAGGGTGGGGACTGTCCTACGAGCAGTACTTC
CDR3aa: CASSQTGWGLSYEQYF